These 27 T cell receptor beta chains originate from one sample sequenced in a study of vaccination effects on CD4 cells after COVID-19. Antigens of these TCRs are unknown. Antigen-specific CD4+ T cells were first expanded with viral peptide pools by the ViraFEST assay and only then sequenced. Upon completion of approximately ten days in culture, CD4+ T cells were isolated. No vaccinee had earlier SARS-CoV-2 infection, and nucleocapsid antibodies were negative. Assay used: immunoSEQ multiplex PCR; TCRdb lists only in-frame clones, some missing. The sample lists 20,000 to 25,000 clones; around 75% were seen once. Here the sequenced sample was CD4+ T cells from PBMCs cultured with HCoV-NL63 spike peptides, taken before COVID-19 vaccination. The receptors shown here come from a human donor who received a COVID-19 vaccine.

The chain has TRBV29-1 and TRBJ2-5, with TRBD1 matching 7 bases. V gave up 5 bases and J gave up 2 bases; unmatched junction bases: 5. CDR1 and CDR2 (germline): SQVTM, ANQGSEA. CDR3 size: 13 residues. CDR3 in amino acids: CSVYLTGQETQYF. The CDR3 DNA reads TGCAGCGTTTACTTGACAGGGCAAGAGACCCAGTACTTC.

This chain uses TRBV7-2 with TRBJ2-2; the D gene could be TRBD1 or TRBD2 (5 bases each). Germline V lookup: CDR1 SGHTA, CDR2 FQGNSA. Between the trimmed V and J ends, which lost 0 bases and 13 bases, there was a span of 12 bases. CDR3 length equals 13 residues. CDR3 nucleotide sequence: TGTGCCAGCAGCTTAGCGCTTACAGGAGGGCTGTTTTTT. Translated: CASSLALTGGLFF.

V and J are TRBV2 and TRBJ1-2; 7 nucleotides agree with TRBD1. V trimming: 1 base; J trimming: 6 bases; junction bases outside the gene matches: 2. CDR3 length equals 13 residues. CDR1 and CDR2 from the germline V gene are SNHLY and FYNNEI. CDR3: CASSEVRGNGYTF. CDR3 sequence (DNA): TGTGCCAGCAGTGAAGTCAGGGGGAATGGCTACACCTTC.

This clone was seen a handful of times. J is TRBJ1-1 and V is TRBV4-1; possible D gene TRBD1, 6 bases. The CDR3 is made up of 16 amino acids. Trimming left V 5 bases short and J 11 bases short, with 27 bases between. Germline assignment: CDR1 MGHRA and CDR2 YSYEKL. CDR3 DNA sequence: TGCGCCAGCAGCGAAGGGGGACTGGACGGGCTGAGGGGGGCTTTCTTT. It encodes CASSEGGLDGLRGAFF.

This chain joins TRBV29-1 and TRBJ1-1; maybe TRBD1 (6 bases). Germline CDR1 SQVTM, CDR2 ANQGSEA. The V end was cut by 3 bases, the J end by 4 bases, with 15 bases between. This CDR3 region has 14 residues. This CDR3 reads CSVEVAGGGTEAFF. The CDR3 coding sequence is TGCAGCGTTGAGGTGGCGGGGGGCGGCACTGAAGCTTTCTTT.

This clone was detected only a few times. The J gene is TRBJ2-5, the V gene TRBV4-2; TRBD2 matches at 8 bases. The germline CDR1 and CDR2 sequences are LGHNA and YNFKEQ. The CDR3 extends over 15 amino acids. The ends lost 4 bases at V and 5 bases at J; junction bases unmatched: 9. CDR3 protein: CASSLSQAGAETQYF. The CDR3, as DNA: TGTGCCAGCAGCCTTTCCCAAGCGGGAGCGGAGACCCAGTACTTC.

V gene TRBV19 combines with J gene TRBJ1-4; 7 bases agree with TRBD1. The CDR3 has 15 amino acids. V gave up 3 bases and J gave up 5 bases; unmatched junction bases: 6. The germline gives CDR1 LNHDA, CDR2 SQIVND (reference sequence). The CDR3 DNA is TGTGCCAGTAGTATCAGAGGGGGCTCAAATGAAAAACTGTTTTTT. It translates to CASSIRGGSNEKLFF.

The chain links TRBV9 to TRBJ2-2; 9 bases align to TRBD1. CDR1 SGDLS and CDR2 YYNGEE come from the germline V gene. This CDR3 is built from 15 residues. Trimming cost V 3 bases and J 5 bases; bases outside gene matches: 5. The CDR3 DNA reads TGTGCCAGCAGCGCCACAGGGGGCCGAACCGGGGAGCTGTTTTTT. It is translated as CASSATGGRTGELFF. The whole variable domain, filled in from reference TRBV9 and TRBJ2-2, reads DSGVTQTPKHLITATGQRVTLRCSPRSGDLSVYWYQQSLDQGLQFLIQYYNGEERAKGNILERFSAQQFPDLHSELNLSSLELGDSALYFCASSATGGRTGELFFGEGSRLTVL.

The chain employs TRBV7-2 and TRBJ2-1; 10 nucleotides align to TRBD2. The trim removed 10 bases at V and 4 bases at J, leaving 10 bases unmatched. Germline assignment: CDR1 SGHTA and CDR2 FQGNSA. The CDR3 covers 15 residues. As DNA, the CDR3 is TGTGCCACCACTCAGCGGGGGGGCAGGTACAATGAGCAGTTCTTC. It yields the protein CATTQRGGRYNEQFF.

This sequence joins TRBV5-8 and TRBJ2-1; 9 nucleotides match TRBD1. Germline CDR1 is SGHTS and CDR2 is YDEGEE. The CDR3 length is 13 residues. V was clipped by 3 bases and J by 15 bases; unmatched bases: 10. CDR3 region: CASSSRTGALPFF. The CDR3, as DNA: TGTGCCAGCAGCTCCCGGACAGGGGCCCTACCGTTCTTC.

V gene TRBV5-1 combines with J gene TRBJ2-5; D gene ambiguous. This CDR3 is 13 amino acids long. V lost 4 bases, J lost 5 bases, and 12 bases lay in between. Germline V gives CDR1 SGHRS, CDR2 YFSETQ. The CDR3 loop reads CASSLVEGETQYF. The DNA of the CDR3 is TGCGCCAGCAGCCTCGTCGAAGGGGAGACCCAGTACTTC. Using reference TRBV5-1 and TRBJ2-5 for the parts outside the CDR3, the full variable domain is KAGVTQTPRYLIKTRGQQVTLSCSPISGHRSVSWYQQTPGQGLQFLFEYFSETQRNKGNFPGRFSGRQFSNSRSEMNVSTLELGDSALYLCASSLVEGETQYFGPGTRLLVL.

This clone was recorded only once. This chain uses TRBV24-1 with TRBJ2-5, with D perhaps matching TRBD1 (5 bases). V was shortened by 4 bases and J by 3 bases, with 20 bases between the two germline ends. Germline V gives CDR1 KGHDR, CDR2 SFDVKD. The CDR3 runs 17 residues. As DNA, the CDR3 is TGTGCCACCAGTGACGCTGGGCAGGGCCTACGGAAAGAGACCCAGTACTTC. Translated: CATSDAGQGLRKETQYF.

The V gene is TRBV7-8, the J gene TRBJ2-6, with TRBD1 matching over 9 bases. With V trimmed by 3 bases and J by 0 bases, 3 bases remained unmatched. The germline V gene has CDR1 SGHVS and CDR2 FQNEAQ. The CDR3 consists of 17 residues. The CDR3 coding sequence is TGTGCCAGCAGCTTGGACAGGGGTAGCTCTGGGGCCAACGTCCTGACTTTC. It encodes CASSLDRGSSGANVLTF.

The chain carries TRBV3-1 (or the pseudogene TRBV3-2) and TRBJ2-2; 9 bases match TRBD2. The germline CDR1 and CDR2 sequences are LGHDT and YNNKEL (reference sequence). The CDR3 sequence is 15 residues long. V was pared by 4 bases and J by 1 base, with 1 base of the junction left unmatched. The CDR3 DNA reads TGTGCCAGCAGCCCTAGCGGGAAGAACACCGGGGAGCTGTTTTTT. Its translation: CASSPSGKNTGELFF.

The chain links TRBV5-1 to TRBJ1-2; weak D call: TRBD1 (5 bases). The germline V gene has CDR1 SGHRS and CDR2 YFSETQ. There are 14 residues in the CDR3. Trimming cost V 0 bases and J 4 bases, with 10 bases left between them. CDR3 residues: CASSLVGDSYGYTF. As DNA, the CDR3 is TGCGCCAGCAGCTTGGTGGGGGACTCCTATGGCTACACCTTC.

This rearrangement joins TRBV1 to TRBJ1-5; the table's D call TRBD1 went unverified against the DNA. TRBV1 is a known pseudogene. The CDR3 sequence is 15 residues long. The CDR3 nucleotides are TGCACCAGCAGCCAAAAAGAAGGGGCTAATCAGCCCCAGCATTTT. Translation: CTSSQKEGANQPQHF.

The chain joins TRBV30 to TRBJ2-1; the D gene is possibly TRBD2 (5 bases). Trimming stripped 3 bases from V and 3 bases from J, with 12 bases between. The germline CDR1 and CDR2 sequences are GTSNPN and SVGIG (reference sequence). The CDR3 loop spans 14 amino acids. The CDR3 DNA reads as TGTGCCTGGAGCGGGAACAAGGACTACAATGAGCAGTTCTTC. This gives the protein CAWSGNKDYNEQFF.

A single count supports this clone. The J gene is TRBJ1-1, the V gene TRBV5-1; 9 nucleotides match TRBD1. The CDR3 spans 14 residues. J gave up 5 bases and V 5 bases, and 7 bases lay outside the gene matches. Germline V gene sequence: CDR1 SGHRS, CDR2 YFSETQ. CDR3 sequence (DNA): TGCGCCAGCAGTACCGGGACAGGGTTAACTGAAGCTTTCTTT. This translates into CASSTGTGLTEAFF.

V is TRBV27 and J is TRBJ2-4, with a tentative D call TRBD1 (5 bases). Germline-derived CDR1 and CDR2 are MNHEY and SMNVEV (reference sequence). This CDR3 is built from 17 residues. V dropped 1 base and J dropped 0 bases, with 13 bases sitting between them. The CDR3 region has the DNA TGTGCCAGCAGTTTATTTCCGCAGGGCTTAGCCAAAAACATTCAGTACTTC. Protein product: CASSLFPQGLAKNIQYF.

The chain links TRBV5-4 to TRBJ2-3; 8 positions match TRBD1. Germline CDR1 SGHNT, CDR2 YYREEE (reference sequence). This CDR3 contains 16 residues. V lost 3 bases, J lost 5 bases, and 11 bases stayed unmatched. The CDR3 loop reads CASSYPGTGSGDTQYF. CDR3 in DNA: TGTGCCAGCAGCTACCCCGGGACAGGAAGTGGAGATACGCAGTATTTT.

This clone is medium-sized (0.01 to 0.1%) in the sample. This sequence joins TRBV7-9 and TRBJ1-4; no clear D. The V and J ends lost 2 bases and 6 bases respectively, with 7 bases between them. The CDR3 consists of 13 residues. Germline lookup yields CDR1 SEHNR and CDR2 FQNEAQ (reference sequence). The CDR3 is CASSLRLDEKLFF. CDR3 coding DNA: TGTGCCAGCAGCTTAAGGCTGGATGAAAAACTGTTTTTT.

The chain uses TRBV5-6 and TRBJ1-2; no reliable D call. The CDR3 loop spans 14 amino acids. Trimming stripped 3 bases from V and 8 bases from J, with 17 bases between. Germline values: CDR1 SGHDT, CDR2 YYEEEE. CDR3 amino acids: CASSSDPGFGGYTF. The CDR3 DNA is TGTGCCAGCAGCTCCGACCCGGGGTTCGGGGGCTACACCTTC.

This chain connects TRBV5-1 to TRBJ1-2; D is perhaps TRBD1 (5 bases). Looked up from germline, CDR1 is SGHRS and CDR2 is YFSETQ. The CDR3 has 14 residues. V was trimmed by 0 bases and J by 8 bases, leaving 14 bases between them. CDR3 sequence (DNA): TGCGCCAGCAGCTTGGCCTCAGGGACGGAGGGCTACACCTTC. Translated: CASSLASGTEGYTF.

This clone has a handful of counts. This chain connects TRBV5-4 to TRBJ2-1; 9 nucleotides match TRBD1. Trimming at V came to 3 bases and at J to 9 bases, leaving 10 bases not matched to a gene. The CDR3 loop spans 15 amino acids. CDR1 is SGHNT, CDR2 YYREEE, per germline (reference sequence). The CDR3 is CASSSRDRVAGEQFF. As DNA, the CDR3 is TGTGCCAGCAGCTCCCGGGACAGGGTAGCCGGTGAGCAGTTCTTC.

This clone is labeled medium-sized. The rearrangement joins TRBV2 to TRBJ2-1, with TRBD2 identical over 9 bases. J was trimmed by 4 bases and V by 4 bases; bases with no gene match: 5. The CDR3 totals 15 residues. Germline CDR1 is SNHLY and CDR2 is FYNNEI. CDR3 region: CASSGQRGEYNEQFF. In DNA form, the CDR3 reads TGTGCCAGCAGTGGGCAGCGGGGGGAGTACAATGAGCAGTTCTTC.

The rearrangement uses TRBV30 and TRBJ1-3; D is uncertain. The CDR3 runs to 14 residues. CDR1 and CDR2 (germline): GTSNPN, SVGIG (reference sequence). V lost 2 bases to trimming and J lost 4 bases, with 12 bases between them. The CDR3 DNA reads TGTGCCTGGAGTCATGATTGGGGAGGAAACACCATATATTTT. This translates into CAWSHDWGGNTIYF.

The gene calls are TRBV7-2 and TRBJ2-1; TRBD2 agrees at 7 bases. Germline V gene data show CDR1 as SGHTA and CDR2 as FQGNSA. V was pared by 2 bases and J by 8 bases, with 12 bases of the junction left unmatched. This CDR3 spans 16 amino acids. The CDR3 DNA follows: TGTGCCAGCAGCTTACGAGGGGCCCGGGGAGGGGATGAGCAGTTCTTC. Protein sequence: CASSLRGARGGDEQFF. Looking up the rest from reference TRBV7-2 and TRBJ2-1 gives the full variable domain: GAGVSQSPSNKVTEKGKDVELRCDPISGHTALYWYRQSLGQGLEFLIYFQGNSAPDKSGLPSDRFSAERTGGSVSTLTIQRTQQEDSAVYLCASSLRGARGGDEQFFGPGTRLTVL.